This T cell receptor (beta chain) stems from a study of T cells in Graves' hyperthyroidism and ophthalmopathy. Study overall: Once the initial diagnosis was made, peripheral blood was obtained before any treatment. Study-level results: For ophthalmopathy, model prediction preceded onset by a median about 6.2 months. Ophthalmopathy cases were set apart from stable hyperthyroidism by a 13 V-J model.

Amplification targeted TCR beta CDR3 regions from RNA transcripts. RT-PCR in the first round (using the HTBI primer set) targeted the TCR CDR3. Using its own MiXCR run on the multiplex PCR reads, TCRdb lists one record per CDR3 protein. This sample has roughly 300,000 distinct CDR3 sequences, with 11% to 15% found just once. The study left out patients who had uncontrolled infection, other autoimmune disease, pregnancy or lactation. In this sample, this clonotype turned up a few times. Its matching antigen is unknown. The sequence was obtained from a woman aged 25 to 45 with Graves' hyperthyroidism. The source material was blood.

The CDR3 DNA reads TGTGCCAGCAGGTCGGCCGCTCGTTACTATGGCTACACCTTC. It encodes CASRSAARYYGYTF. This chain joins TRBV6-1 and TRBJ1-2; D call uncertain. The germline gives CDR1 MNHNS, CDR2 SASEGT. The CDR3 contains 14 residues. V was clipped by 6 bases and J by 3 bases, with 14 bases between them.